The clone carrying this T cell receptor (beta chain) was seen a handful of times. The antigen is not known. The sample comes from a study of T-cell memory formation after mild COVID-19. Study at large: Each donor largely had its own TCR clusters.

The CDR3 consists of 12 residues. V was cut by 6 bases and J by 9 bases, with 14 bases left in between. 5'RACE with constant-segment primers built TCRalpha and TCRbeta cDNA libraries with UMIs. From the 5' RACE reads, TCRdb called clonotypes with MiXCR, one entry per CDR3 protein. The table lists 180,000 or so distinct CDR3 sequences, 16% of them singletons, with about 1.9% in the top ten. Study-wide points: Contracting clones from day 15 to 85 showed balanced CD4/CD8; later expanders favored CD4+. Pre-infection memory showed some responding clones, and this suggested that cross-reactive memory joined.

The V call is TRBV12-3 or TRBV12-4, the J call TRBJ1-2; possible D gene TRBD1, 6 bases. This clonotype was obtained from an adult woman who had mild COVID-19 (a few samples of this study predate the infection). Cell type and time point are not known. The sequenced material came from PBMCs or a T cell subset sorted from them (not recorded which). DNA of the CDR3: TGTGCCAGCAGCCTCACAGGGATCAGCTACACCTTC. Protein sequence: CASSLTGISYTF.